One and the same sample provided the 7 T cell receptor beta chains below, sequenced in a study of Graves' ophthalmopathy and Graves' hyperthyroidism. RNA transcripts provided the template for amplifying TCR beta CDR3 regions. In the first round, RT-PCR was carried out with HTBI primers, and a multiplex PCR formed the second round. Each CDR3 protein is one row after TCRdb ran MiXCR on the multiplex PCR reads. The sample shows more than 300,000 distinct CDR3 sequences, 15% of them seen only once. Sequenced sample: peripheral blood. The source is a woman younger than 35 with stable Graves' hyperthyroidism.

This clonotype was seen once. This sequence joins TRBV6-2 or TRBV6-3 and TRBJ1-1; the match to TRBD1 covers 12 bases. Looked up from germline, CDR1 is MNHEY and CDR2 is SVGEGT. The CDR3 totals 19 residues. The V segment lost 0 bases and the J segment 3 bases; nucleotides outside the gene matches: 11. CDR3 loop: CASSYSIQWDRGPDTEAFF. The CDR3 coding sequence is TGTGCCAGCAGTTACTCGATACAATGGGACAGGGGGCCGGACACTGAAGCTTTCTTT.

The chain employs TRBV13 and TRBJ1-1; D is perhaps TRBD1 (5 bases). The germline gives CDR1 PRHDT, CDR2 FYEKMQ (reference sequence). V dropped 6 bases and J dropped 4 bases, with 15 bases sitting between them. This CDR3 region has 14 residues. The chain's CDR3 is CASSYHTGGTEAFF. CDR3 nucleotide sequence: TGTGCCAGCAGTTACCACACGGGGGGCACTGAAGCTTTCTTT.

This clonotype has at least ten counts. V and J are TRBV6-5 and TRBJ2-5, with 9 bases fitting TRBD2. Germline values: CDR1 MNHEY, CDR2 SVGAGI. This CDR3 contains 16 residues. V shed 6 bases, J shed 1 base, and the junction held 9 bases outside the gene matches. CDR3 in amino acids: CASSTGTSHFQETQYF. The CDR3, as DNA: TGTGCCAGCAGCACCGGGACTAGCCACTTCCAAGAGACCCAGTACTTC.

This clonotype was detected many times. The V gene is TRBV28, the J gene TRBJ2-7; no firm D call. Germline V lookup: CDR1 MDHEN, CDR2 SYDVKM. The CDR3 runs 15 residues. Trimming pared 4 bases from V and 0 bases from J, leaving 13 bases between. CDR3 amino acids: CASSSTGPHSYEQYF. Written as DNA, the CDR3 is TGTGCCAGCAGTTCCACCGGTCCCCACTCCTACGAGCAGTACTTC.

This chain uses TRBV4-1 with TRBJ1-2; possibly TRBD1 for D (6 bases). The germline V gene has CDR1 MGHRA and CDR2 YSYEKL. The V and J ends lost 2 bases and 8 bases respectively, with 21 bases between them. The CDR3 sequence is 16 residues long. This CDR3 reads CASSQPQGTEMRGYTF. DNA for the CDR3: TGCGCCAGCAGCCAACCCCAGGGGACGGAGATGCGAGGCTACACCTTC.

This clonotype was detected ten times or more. The chain links TRBV9 to TRBJ1-2, with D perhaps matching TRBD1 (6 bases). V was clipped by 4 bases and J by 1 base, with 11 bases between them. Looked up from germline, CDR1 is SGDLS and CDR2 is YYNGEE. CDR3 size: 14 residues. This CDR3 is CASSIKDSNYGYTF. The CDR3 bases are TGTGCCAGCAGCATAAAGGACAGTAACTATGGCTACACCTTC.

This clonotype has a count of ten or more. This chain joins TRBV7-2 and TRBJ2-7, with unresolved D. Germline values: CDR1 SGHTA, CDR2 FQGNSA. CDR3 size: 14 residues. The ends were cut back, 3 bases at V and 7 bases at J, with 16 bases in the middle. CDR3 sequence reads: CASSLLTWAGEQYF. The CDR3 DNA reads as TGTGCCAGCAGCTTGTTAACGTGGGCCGGGGAGCAGTACTTC.